The 2 T cell receptor beta chains presented below share a single source sample, sequenced in a study of blood T cell repertoires in COVID-19 (dated by TCRdb to the early 2020s). Receptors were amplified or captured by the immunoSEQ multiplex PCR assay. TCRdb took this table from immuneACCESS and kept in-frame rearrangements with V and J called. Such tables lack part of the clones; where checked against another copy, unresolved V genes explain under half of the gap, and the rest is unexplained. This sample gives 250,000 to 300,000 clones in total; around 80% of them show up just once. The ten largest clones add up to approximately 5.3% of the sample. The sequencing input was peripheral blood. The source is an elderly man with acute or convalescent COVID-19.

This clone occurred once. This chain joins TRBV7-2 and TRBJ1-3; unclear D gene. The CDR3 covers 15 residues. V was shortened by 2 bases and J by 0 bases, with 8 bases between the two germline ends. Germline V gene lookup returns CDR1 SGHTA and CDR2 FQGNSA. The CDR3: CASSLYYSSGNTIYF. The CDR3 DNA follows: TGTGCCAGCAGCTTATATTACAGCTCTGGAAACACCATATATTTT.

The chain uses TRBV11-1 and TRBJ2-7; D gene ambiguous. Germline V gene lookup returns CDR1 SGHAT and CDR2 FQDESV (reference sequence). The V end lost 2 bases, the J end lost 3 bases, and 14 bases lay between the germline ends. The CDR3 contains 15 residues. CDR3 in amino acids: CASSLKGTRSYEQYF. For the CDR3, the DNA is TGTGCCAGCAGCTTAAAAGGAACTCGGAGCTACGAGCAGTACTTC. Variable domain in full (rest from reference TRBV11-1 and TRBJ2-7): EAEVAQSPRYKITEKSQAVAFWCDPISGHATLYWYRQILGQGPELLVQFQDESVVDDSQLPKDRFSAERLKGVDSTLKIQPAELGDSAMYLCASSLKGTRSYEQYFGPGTRLTVT.